This T cell receptor (beta chain) was observed in a study of cytomegalovirus exposure and HLA in healthy donors. Looking at the study overall: Sequencing of about 200 million T cells in an earlier analysis found around 100 million unique TCR beta sequences.

Primers included in the PCR were 60 Vbeta and 13 Jbeta primers. Clones were read by immunoSEQ multiplex PCR, and TCRdb kept only the in-frame ones, dropping some. The top ten clones hold 3.8% of a sample with 150,000 to 200,000 clones, 81% of them seen once. Study-wide results and caveats: Highly shared sequence variants in one cluster were likely a sequencing artifact.

In the case of this clone: No antigen is known for it.

The clonotype was recovered from a man aged 50-60 years in good health and CMV-seronegative. Specimen: PBMCs.

In nucleotides, the CDR3 is TGTGCCACCCAGGGGGCCACTGAAGCTTTCTTT. Protein: CATQGATEAFF. The chain employs TRBV10-3 and TRBJ1-1; the match to TRBD1 covers 8 bases. Germline V CDR1 and CDR2: ENHRY, SYGVKD. Germline trimming cut 10 bases from V and 4 bases from J; bases unmatched to any gene: 2. The CDR3 consists of 11 residues.